A single sample gave rise to the 30 T cell receptor beta chains below, sequenced in a study of shared clonotypes between healthy human individuals. TCRdb keeps only in-frame clones here, not all; method: immunoSEQ multiplex PCR. The sample comprises roughly 2.5 million clones, 90% to 95% of which are singletons, and 0.11% to 0.15% rests with the top ten. The sample was naive CD4+ T cells sorted from blood. Specified subset: CD45RA+ positively selected. The receptors derive from a man in his late teens or twenties in good health.

V is TRBV9 and J is TRBJ1-1; tentative D call: TRBD1 (5 bases). The CDR3 sequence is 13 residues long. CDR1 and CDR2 (germline): SGDLS, YYNGEE. Trimming shortened V by 5 bases and J by 4 bases, and 12 bases separated the two germline ends. CDR3 sequence reads: CASSRTGFTEAFF. Here the CDR3 DNA reads TGTGCCAGCAGTCGTACAGGTTTCACTGAAGCTTTCTTT.

The genes are TRBV12-2 and TRBJ1-5. TRBV12-2 is a pseudogene locus. The CDR3 is made up of 15 amino acids. The CDR3 DNA sequence: TGTGCAAGTCGCTTAGGACACTATAGCAATCAGCCCCAGCATTTT. Encoded protein: CASRLGHYSNQPQHF.

The genes are TRBV5-1 and TRBJ2-3; D is perhaps TRBD1 (6 bases). CDR1 is SGHRS, CDR2 YFSETQ, per germline. V shed 6 bases and J shed 2 bases, with 13 bases lying between them. This CDR3 contains 14 residues. CDR3 amino acids: CASTHRDITDTQYF. CDR3 bases: TGCGCCAGCACCCACAGGGACATCACAGATACGCAGTATTTT.

This sequence joins TRBV6-1 and TRBJ2-1; TRBD2 matches 10 bases. The germline gives CDR1 MNHNS, CDR2 SASEGT. CDR3 length: 15 residues. The V and J ends lost 9 bases and 7 bases, in that order; junction bases with no gene match: 12. CDR3: CASGIAGGGYNEQFF. Here the CDR3 DNA reads TGTGCCAGTGGGATAGCGGGGGGCGGTTATAATGAGCAGTTCTTC.

The chain is built from TRBV4-3 and TRBJ2-7, with D possibly matching TRBD1 (5 bases). Looked up from germline, CDR1 is LGHNA and CDR2 is YSLEER. V was clipped by 4 bases and J by 4 bases, with 14 bases between them. This CDR3 has 14 amino acids. The CDR3 reads CASSRSTGGYEQYF. In DNA, the CDR3 is TGCGCCAGCAGCCGCAGTACAGGCGGTTACGAGCAGTACTTC.

The V call is TRBV4-1, the J call TRBJ1-1; 7 nucleotides agree with TRBD1. The ends lost 8 bases at V and 4 bases at J; junction bases unmatched: 10. Per the germline V gene, CDR1 is MGHRA and CDR2 is YSYEKL. This CDR3 has 14 amino acids. The CDR3 DNA follows: TGCGCCAGCTCTCCTATGCAGGGGGTCACTGAAGCTTTCTTT. Its translation: CASSPMQGVTEAFF.

This chain connects TRBV19 to TRBJ2-7; 8 bases agree with TRBD1. Germline V gene sequence: CDR1 LNHDA, CDR2 SQIVND (reference sequence). J lost 2 bases, V lost 10 bases, and 7 bases had no gene match. The CDR3 has 13 residues. The CDR3 DNA follows: TGTGCCACCGGACCGACAGGGGCCTACGAGCAGTACTTC. This codes for CATGPTGAYEQYF.

This sequence joins TRBV5-1 and TRBJ2-1; 9 nucleotides line up with TRBD2. This CDR3 is 17 amino acids long. Germline CDR1 is SGHRS and CDR2 is YFSETQ. V was clipped by 5 bases and J by 0 bases; unmatched bases: 9. The CDR3 spells CASREAGGRSSYNEQFF. The DNA for the CDR3 is TGCGCCAGCAGGGAAGCGGGAGGCCGGAGCTCCTACAATGAGCAGTTCTTC.

The rearrangement joins TRBV18 to TRBJ2-7; a weak D match, TRBD2 (5 bases). Trimming removed 3 bases from V and 3 bases from J, with 9 bases in between. The CDR3 sequence is 13 residues long. From germline, CDR1 is KGHSH and CDR2 LQKENI. CDR3 residues: CASSPFRGYEQYF. The CDR3 DNA is TGTGCCAGCTCACCTTTCCGGGGCTACGAGCAGTACTTC.

The chain uses TRBV15 and TRBJ1-2, with TRBD1 matching over 7 bases. Germline V lookup: CDR1 LNHNV, CDR2 YYDKDF (reference sequence). The length of the CDR3 is 13 residues. V lost 5 bases, J lost 8 bases, and 8 bases stayed unmatched. DNA for the CDR3: TGTGCCACCAGCCGGGACAGCCTCCTCGGCTACACCTTC. Translation gives CATSRDSLLGYTF.

The gene calls are TRBV7-2 and TRBJ2-7, with 7 bases lining up with TRBD1. CDR1 is SGHTA and CDR2 is FQGNSA in the germline V gene. CDR3 size: 14 residues. J lost 3 bases, V lost 0 bases, and 2 bases had no gene match. DNA for the CDR3: TGTGCCAGCAGCTTAGCGACAGGGAACTACGAGCAGTACTTC. The encoded protein is CASSLATGNYEQYF.

The rearrangement joins TRBV7-2 to TRBJ2-7; D may match TRBD1 or TRBD2 (5 bases each). Germline V lookup: CDR1 SGHTA, CDR2 FQGNSA. The V and J ends lost 3 bases and 3 bases respectively, with 15 bases between them. This CDR3 region has 15 residues. CDR3 protein: CASSFSGTPVYEQYF. CDR3 bases: TGTGCCAGCAGCTTCTCCGGGACCCCAGTCTACGAGCAGTACTTC.

The chain has TRBV6-6 and TRBJ2-3; D might be TRBD1 (5 bases). CDR1 and CDR2 from the germline V gene are MNHNY and SVGAGI (reference sequence). V lost 6 bases to trimming and J lost 6 bases, with 7 bases between them. This CDR3 is 11 amino acids long. The CDR3 here is CASSKGDTQYF. CDR3 nucleotide sequence: TGTGCCAGCAGCAAGGGGGATACGCAGTATTTT.

The CDR3 region is CASSVLGASGANVLTF. The CDR3 bases are TGTGCCAGCAGCGTATTGGGTGCCTCTGGGGCCAACGTCCTGACTTTC. The V call is TRBV9, the J call TRBJ2-6; D uncertain. This CDR3 region has 16 residues. V was trimmed by 1 base and J by 0 bases, leaving 8 bases between them. Germline V gene data show CDR1 as SGDLS and CDR2 as YYNGEE.

V usage is TRBV5-1 and J usage is TRBJ2-3, with D uncertain. This CDR3 region has 14 residues. CDR1 and CDR2 from the germline V gene are SGHRS and YFSETQ. The germline V and J ends were trimmed by 4 bases and 2 bases, with 11 bases remaining between them. CDR3 residues: CASSPTAVTDTQYF. CDR3 coding DNA: TGCGCCAGCAGCCCCACGGCGGTCACAGATACGCAGTATTTT.

The CDR3 loop is CASSLGGHETQYF. CDR3 nucleotides: TGTGCCAGCAGTTTGGGCGGGCATGAGACCCAGTACTTC. J is TRBJ2-5 and V is TRBV28, with D possibly matching TRBD2 (5 bases). The CDR3 runs 13 residues. Trimming removed 3 bases at V and 5 bases at J, with 10 bases between. CDR1 and CDR2 (germline): MDHEN, SYDVKM.

The chain recombines TRBV9 with TRBJ2-1; TRBD2 matches at 10 bases. Germline CDR1 SGDLS, CDR2 YYNGEE. Unmatched junction bases numbered 12, after V lost 2 bases and J lost 4 bases. The CDR3 is 18 amino acids. The CDR3 DNA follows: TGTGCCAGCAGCGTCAGTCCCTCCCCACTAGCGGGATACAATGAGCAGTTCTTC. Amino acids: CASSVSPSPLAGYNEQFF.

This rearrangement joins TRBV6-1 to TRBJ1-1; 8 bases are shared with TRBD1. The CDR3 is made up of 13 amino acids. CDR1 and CDR2 (germline): MNHNS, SASEGT. With V trimmed by 6 bases and J by 7 bases, 7 bases remained unmatched. The CDR3: CASRLTGGVEAFF. CDR3 nucleotides: TGTGCCAGCAGACTTACAGGGGGTGTTGAAGCTTTCTTT.

This clone was found a few times. This chain uses TRBV7-2 with TRBJ1-6; D may be TRBD1 (6 bases). V was pared by 0 bases and J by 10 bases, with 13 bases between. CDR3 size: 15 residues. The germline V gene encodes CDR1 SGHTA and CDR2 FQGNSA. CDR3 in amino acids: CASSLAAGAGSPLHF. The CDR3 nucleotides are TGTGCCAGCAGCTTAGCGGCAGGGGCGGGATCACCCCTCCACTTT.

The rearrangement joins TRBV27 to TRBJ1-4; D is undetermined. The CDR3 covers 15 residues. CDR1 and CDR2 (germline): MNHEY, SMNVEV (reference sequence). V lost 3 bases and J lost 0, with 8 bases in between. In DNA, the CDR3 is TGTGCCAGCAGTTTCTCGCAACCAACTAATGAAAAACTGTTTTTT. It encodes CASSFSQPTNEKLFF.

The chain links TRBV18 to TRBJ2-6; D uncertain. The CDR3 sequence is 15 residues long. Germline V gene sequence: CDR1 KGHSH, CDR2 LQKENI. The ends were cut back, 2 bases at V and 2 bases at J, with 7 bases in the middle. CDR3 region: CASSPSVAGANVLTF. The CDR3 coding sequence is TGTGCCAGCTCACCAAGCGTGGCTGGGGCCAACGTCCTGACTTTC.

The J gene is TRBJ2-5, the V gene TRBV6-5; D might be TRBD2 (6 bases). Trimming stripped 6 bases from V and 2 bases from J, with 13 bases between. The germline CDR1 and CDR2 sequences are MNHEY and SVGAGI. This CDR3 spans 14 amino acids. The CDR3 bases are TGTGCCAGCAGCTTCGGGAGCGGACAAGAGACCCAGTACTTC. Amino acids: CASSFGSGQETQYF.

The CDR3 DNA sequence: TGTGCCAGCAGTTCCGGGACTAGCTATGAGCAGTTCTTC. This gives the protein CASSSGTSYEQFF. The V call is TRBV6-1, the J call TRBJ2-1, with TRBD2 matching over 9 bases. V shed 5 bases, J shed 8 bases, and the junction held 4 bases outside the gene matches. The CDR3 consists of 13 residues. In germline, CDR1 is MNHNS, CDR2 SASEGT.

V is TRBV30 and J is TRBJ1-2; D remains ambiguous. Germline CDR1 GTSNPN, CDR2 SVGIG (reference sequence). The CDR3 totals 12 residues. The V gene lost 3 bases and the J gene lost 0 bases, with 5 bases spanning the gap. This CDR3 is CAWRLSNYGYTF. The DNA of the CDR3 is TGTGCCTGGAGGCTTTCTAACTATGGCTACACCTTC.

The chain employs TRBV6-5 and TRBJ1-2, with no clear D. V lost 5 bases and J 8 bases, leaving 12 bases between the germline ends. The CDR3 is 12 residues long. Germline lookup yields CDR1 MNHEY and CDR2 SVGAGI. The CDR3 DNA sequence: TGTGCCAGCAGTCGCGCTATGGGCGGCTACACCTTC. Encoded protein: CASSRAMGGYTF.

The V and J genes are TRBV7-9 and TRBJ1-4, with D maybe TRBD1 (5 bases). This CDR3 is 13 amino acids long. V gave up 5 bases and J gave up 7 bases, with 11 bases separating them. Germline loops: CDR1 SEHNR, CDR2 FQNEAQ (reference sequence). The CDR3 spells CASSPGGVEKLFF. CDR3 coding DNA: TGTGCCAGCAGCCCGGGGGGAGTTGAAAAACTGTTTTTT.

The rearrangement uses TRBV2 and TRBJ2-5, with 7 positions matching TRBD2. CDR3 length: 13 residues. Germline V lookup: CDR1 SNHLY, CDR2 FYNNEI. Trimming took 4 bases from V and 1 from J; bases not matched to a gene: 0. The CDR3 nucleotides read TGTGCCAGCAGTGCTAGCGGCCAAGAGACCCAGTACTTC. Its protein is CASSASGQETQYF.

The chain uses TRBV7-2 and TRBJ2-3; D possibly corresponds to TRBD2 (6 bases). The CDR3 covers 16 residues. The germline gives CDR1 SGHTA, CDR2 FQGNSA. V was shortened by 5 bases and J by 2 bases, with 17 bases between the two germline ends. CDR3 loop: CASSLVADPPTDTQYF. The CDR3 region has the DNA TGTGCCAGCAGCCTAGTAGCGGATCCTCCCACAGATACGCAGTATTTT.

This clone was observed a single time. This chain uses TRBV10-3 with TRBJ2-2, with D tentatively TRBD1 (6 bases). This CDR3 is 14 amino acids long. V was trimmed by 7 bases and J by 3 bases, leaving 12 bases between them. Germline CDR1 ENHRY, CDR2 SYGVKD. For the CDR3, the DNA is TGTGCCATCATGCGGACAGCCGACACCGGGGAGCTGTTTTTT. Translated, it gives CAIMRTADTGELFF.

A remark on this clone: At the DNA level, this CDR3 is encoded by other sequences in the same sample as well. The rearrangement links TRBV14 to TRBJ1-2; D ambiguous. Deletions cut 0 bases from V and 2 bases from J, with 7 bases between. Germline V gene sequence: CDR1 SGHDN, CDR2 FVKESK. This CDR3 contains 14 residues. The CDR3 bases are TGTGCCAGCAGCCAAGAAAGGCGAAACTATGGCTACACCTTC. It translates to CASSQERRNYGYTF.